This paragraph covers one T cell receptor (beta chain) sequence. As yet, its antigen is unknown. While unrecorded immune exposures were likely, the donors were nominally healthy when sampled. The data stem from a study of cytomegalovirus exposure and HLA in healthy donors. Study-wide results and limits: There were a few CMV-associated chains whose specificity for CMV antigens was confirmed in vitro. Most TCR sequences were seen very rarely across donors, but some public TCRs occurred in many.

Vbeta (60) and Jbeta (13) primers were used in the PCR. Sequenced by immunoSEQ multiplex PCR; TCRdb stores in-frame clones only, minus some. The sample consists of roughly 150,000 clones, more than 7.5% of them appearing once. Per the germline V gene, CDR1 is SGDLS and CDR2 is YYNGEE. After removal of 0 bases from V and 6 bases from J, the junction contained 6 bases not matched to a gene. The CDR3 totals 15 residues. Material: PBMCs. V and J are TRBV9 and TRBJ2-7; TRBD1 matches at 10 bases. The TCR sequence derives from a man over 45 in good health and CMV-seronegative. CDR3 in DNA: TGTGCCAGCAGCGTAGATTCGGGACAGGGGTCCGAGCAGTACTTC. Translated: CASSVDSGQGSEQYF.